These T cell receptor beta chains were read from a single sample in a study of tumour-infiltrating T cells in Burkitt lymphoma. TCRdb's table, derived via immunoSEQ multiplex PCR, lists solely in-frame clones and lacks some. This table holds some 1,400 clones, about an eighth found once. Sequencing input: tumor tissue. All receptors come from a human donor with Burkitt lymphoma. Each CDR3 is given with its conserved first and last residue. Fields, in order: J gene, D gene, V gene, clone size, CDR3 protein, CDR3 DNA. The D gene is left open where the match is weak. Not every row has a clone size; where given, it reads once, few, many or a size class.

TRBJ2-5 - TRBV5-1 few CASSLDRQTQYF TGCGCCAGCAGCTTGGACAGGCAGACCCAGTACTTC
TRBJ2-5 - TRBV6-5 - CASSYGAGEVTQYF TGTGCCAGCAGTTACGGGGCAGGGGAAGTGACCCAGTACTTC
TRBJ2-3 - TRBV9 few CASSVSPTSTDTQYF TGTGCCAGCAGCGTAAGTCCTACCTCCACAGATACGCAGTATTTT
TRBJ2-1 - TRBV5-1 few CASSTQGSSEQFF TGCGCCAGCAGCACCCAGGGATCCAGTGAGCAGTTCTTC
TRBJ1-2 - TRBV28 - CASSLWGRSGYTF TGTGCCAGCAGTTTATGGGGCAGGAGTGGCTACACCTTC
TRBJ1-1 TRBD1 TRBV5-1 - CASSPDRSFSEAFF TGCGCCAGCAGTCCGGACAGGTCTTTTTCTGAAGCTTTCTTT
TRBJ2-3 TRBD2 TRBV9 - CASSVGRGGTDTQYF TGTGCCAGCAGCGTAGGGCGGGGGGGCACAGATACGCAGTATTTT
TRBJ2-1 - TRBV9 - CASSGVRDNEQFF TGTGCCAGCAGCGGCGTGCGGGATAATGAGCAGTTCTTC
TRBJ2-3 TRBD2 TRBV7-9 - CASSFLAGATTDTQYF TGTGCCAGCAGCTTTCTAGCGGGGGCTACCACAGATACGCAGTATTTT
TRBJ1-2 - TRBV5-1 - CASSSIRRNYGYTF TGCGCCAGCAGCTCAATCAGAAGAAACTATGGCTACACCTTC
TRBJ1-2 - TRBV4-3 - CASSQDTGDGYTF TGCGCCAGCAGCCAAGATACCGGTGACGGCTACACCTTC
TRBJ1-1 TRBD1 TRBV19 - CASSISGQANTEAFF TGTGCCAGTAGTATATCGGGACAGGCGAACACTGAAGCTTTCTTT
TRBJ2-5 - TRBV9 few CASSVSPLETQYF TGTGCCAGCAGCGTGTCCCCTCTCGAGACCCAGTACTTC
TRBJ1-3 - TRBV7-2 - CASSLYGNTIYF TGTGCCAGCAGCTTATATGGAAACACCATATATTTT
TRBJ1-3 - TRBV29-1 - CSVVSSHNRENTIYF TGCAGCGTTGTTTCGTCTCATAACAGGGAAAACACCATATATTTT
TRBJ2-2 - TRBV19 hyperexpanded CASRGVPNTGELFF TGTGCCAGTAGAGGGGTCCCGAACACCGGGGAGCTGTTTTTT
TRBJ2-5 - TRBV7-2 - CASSLDSGETQYF TGTGCCAGCAGCTTAGACAGTGGGGAGACCCAGTACTTC
TRBJ1-1 - TRBV5-1 few CASSLGGTKNTEAFF TGCGCCAGCAGCTTGGGGGGGACAAAAAACACTGAAGCTTTCTTT
TRBJ1-3 - TRBV6-5 - CASSYSKYDGNTIYF TGTGCCAGCAGTTACTCGAAATACGATGGAAACACCATATATTTT
TRBJ1-5 - TRBV30 - CAWSVDNSNQPQHF TGTGCCTGGAGTGTGGATAATAGCAATCAGCCCCAGCATTTT
TRBJ2-2 - TRBV9 - CASSAGAGELFF TGTGCCAGCAGCGCAGGGGCCGGGGAGCTGTTTTTT
TRBJ1-5 - TRBV6-1 - CASSDPNQPQHF TGTGCCAGCAGTGATCCGAATCAGCCCCAGCATTTT
TRBJ1-5 - TRBV6-5 few CASRGGSWDQPQHF TGTGCCAGCAGGGGAGGGTCATGGGATCAGCCCCAGCATTTT
TRBJ2-6 - TRBV9 few CASSVEGGGANVLTF TGTGCCAGCAGCGTAGAGGGTGGGGGGGCCAACGTCCTGACTTTC
TRBJ2-3 TRBD2 TRBV7-9 few CAAILRAGGTDTQYF TGTGCCGCCATTCTGAGGGCGGGAGGGACGGATACGCAGTATTTT
TRBJ1-2 - TRBV5-4 few CASSFGGLTNYGYTF TGTGCCAGCAGCTTCGGCGGACTGACTAACTATGGCTACACCTTC
TRBJ1-5 - TRBV6-1 - CASSPALDQPQHF TGTGCCAGTTCGCCTGCCCTGGATCAGCCCCAGCATTTT
TRBJ2-3 - TRBV7-6 - CASSPSGGARTDTQYF TGTGCCAGCAGCCCTAGTGGGGGCGCCCGCACAGATACGCAGTATTTT
TRBJ2-2 - TRBV28 - CASSSQGGELFF TGTGCCAGCAGTTCACAGGGTGGGGAGCTGTTTTTT
TRBJ1-1 - TRBV30 - CACPRQGLGTEAFF TGTGCCTGCCCTCGTCAGGGGTTAGGGACTGAAGCTTTCTTT
TRBJ2-5 TRBD2 TRBV5-6 - CASSKSGAETQYF TGTGCCAGCAGCAAAAGCGGGGCGGAGACCCAGTACTTC
TRBJ2-5 - TRBV18 - CASSQGWQETQYF TGTGCCAGCTCACAGGGATGGCAAGAGACCCAGTACTTC
TRBJ2-2 TRBD1 TRBV4-3 - CASSQQSRNDRDTGELFF TGCGCCAGCAGCCAACAATCACGAAATGACAGGGACACCGGGGAGCTGTTTTTT
TRBJ1-1 - TRBV2 - CASSEAPRGEAFF TGTGCCAGCAGTGAAGCGCCAAGGGGTGAAGCTTTCTTT
TRBJ2-3 - TRBV9 few CASSVAADSTDTQYF TGTGCCAGCAGCGTAGCTGCGGATAGCACAGATACGCAGTATTTT
TRBJ2-4 - TRBV14 few CASSEQLAKNIQYF TGTGCCAGCAGCGAACAGTTAGCCAAAAACATTCAGTACTTC
TRBJ1-5 - TRBV27 - CASSLASRDQPQHF TGTGCCAGCAGTTTAGCCAGCCGGGATCAGCCCCAGCATTTT
TRBJ1-2 - TRBV28 few CASSLNYGYTF TGTGCCAGCAGTTTAAACTATGGCTACACCTTC